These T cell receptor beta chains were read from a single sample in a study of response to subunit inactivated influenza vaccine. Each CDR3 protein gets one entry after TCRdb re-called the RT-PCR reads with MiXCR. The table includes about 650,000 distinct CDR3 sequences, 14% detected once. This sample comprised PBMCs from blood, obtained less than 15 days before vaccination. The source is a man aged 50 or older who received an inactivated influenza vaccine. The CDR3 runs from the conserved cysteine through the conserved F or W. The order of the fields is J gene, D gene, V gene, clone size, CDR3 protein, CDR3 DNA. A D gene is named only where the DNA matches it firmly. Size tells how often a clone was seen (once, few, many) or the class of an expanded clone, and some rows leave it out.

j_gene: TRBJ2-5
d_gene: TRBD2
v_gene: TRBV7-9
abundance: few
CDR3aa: CASGLAGGLRETQYF
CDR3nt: TGTGCCAGCGGACTAGCGGGAGGGCTGAGAGAGACCCAGTACTTC

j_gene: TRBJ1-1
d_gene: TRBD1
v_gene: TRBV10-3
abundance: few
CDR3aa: CAIGDSFNTEAFF
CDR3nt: TGTGCCATAGGGGACAGCTTTAACACTGAAGCTTTCTTT

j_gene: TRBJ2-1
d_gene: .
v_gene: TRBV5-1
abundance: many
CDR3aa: CASSLASVFNEQFF
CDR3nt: TGCGCCAGCAGCTTGGCTTCAGTCTTCAATGAGCAGTTCTTC

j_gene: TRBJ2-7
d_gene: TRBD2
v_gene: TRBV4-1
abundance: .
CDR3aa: CASSQGPRLGGYDEQYF
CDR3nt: TGCGCCAGCAGCCAGGGCCCCAGGCTCGGGGGGTACGACGAGCAGTACTTC

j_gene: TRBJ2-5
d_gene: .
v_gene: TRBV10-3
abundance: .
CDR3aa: CAIRGLGPETQYF
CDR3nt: TGTGCCATCAGGGGGCTGGGTCCGGAGACCCAGTACTTC

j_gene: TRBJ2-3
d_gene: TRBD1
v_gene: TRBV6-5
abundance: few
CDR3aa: CASSYSPNRDRVTDTQYF
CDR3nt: TGTGCCAGCAGTTACAGCCCAAACCGGGACAGGGTCACAGATACGCAGTATTTT

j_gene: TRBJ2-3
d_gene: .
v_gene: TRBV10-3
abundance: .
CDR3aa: CAITPGTATDTQYF
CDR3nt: TGTGCCATCACCCCCGGGACTGCCACAGATACGCAGTATTTT

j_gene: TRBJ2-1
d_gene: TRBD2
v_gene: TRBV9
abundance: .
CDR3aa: CASSVRGASGTHEQFF
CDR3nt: TGTGCCAGCAGCGTTCGGGGGGCTAGCGGGACACATGAGCAGTTCTTC

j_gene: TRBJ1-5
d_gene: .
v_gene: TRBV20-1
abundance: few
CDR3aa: CSAREEGRGPRPQHF
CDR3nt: TGCAGTGCTAGAGAGGAGGGAAGGGGACCTAGGCCCCAGCATTTT

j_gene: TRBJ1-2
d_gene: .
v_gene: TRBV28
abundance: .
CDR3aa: CASSLSRGGVNYGYTF
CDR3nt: TGTGCCAGCAGTTTAAGCAGAGGGGGAGTTAACTATGGCTACACCTTC

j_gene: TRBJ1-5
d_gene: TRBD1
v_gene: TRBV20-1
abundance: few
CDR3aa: CSDRTGLTESNQPQHF
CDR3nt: TGCAGTGATAGGACAGGGCTAACGGAAAGCAATCAGCCCCAGCATTTT

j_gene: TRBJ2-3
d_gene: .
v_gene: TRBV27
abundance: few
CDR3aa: CASSTRSLLGTDTQYF
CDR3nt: TGTGCCAGCAGTACCCGGAGCCTACTTGGGACAGATACGCAGTATTTT

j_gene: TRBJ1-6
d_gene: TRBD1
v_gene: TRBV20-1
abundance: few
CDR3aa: CSARGGQWNSPLHF
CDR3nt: TGCAGTGCTAGGGGGGGACAGTGGAATTCACCCCTCCACTTT

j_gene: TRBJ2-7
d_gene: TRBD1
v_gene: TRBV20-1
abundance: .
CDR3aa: CSAHPGTGSVYEQYF
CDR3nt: TGCAGTGCTCATCCCGGGACAGGGTCTGTGTACGAGCAGTACTTC

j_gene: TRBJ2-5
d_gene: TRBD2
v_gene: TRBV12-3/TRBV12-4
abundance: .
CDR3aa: CASGGGLMETQYF
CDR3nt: TGTGCCAGCGGGGGGGGTCTTATGGAGACCCAGTACTTC

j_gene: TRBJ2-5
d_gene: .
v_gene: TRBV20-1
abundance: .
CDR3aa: CSASLGGQETQYF
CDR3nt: TGCAGTGCTAGTCTCGGAGGGCAAGAGACCCAGTACTTC

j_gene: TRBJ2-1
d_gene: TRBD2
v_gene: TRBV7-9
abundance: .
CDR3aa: CASSPLGGRAFYEQFF
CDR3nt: TGTGCCAGCAGCCCCCTGGGCGGGAGGGCCTTCTATGAGCAGTTCTTC

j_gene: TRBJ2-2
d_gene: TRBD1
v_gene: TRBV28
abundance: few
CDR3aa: CASSVQGVRDTGELFF
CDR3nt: TGTGCCAGCAGTGTTCAGGGGGTTCGTGACACCGGGGAGCTGTTTTTT

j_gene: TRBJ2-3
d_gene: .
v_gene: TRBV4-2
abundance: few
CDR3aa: CASSQDRQGHTDTQYF
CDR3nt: TGTGCCAGCAGCCAAGATCGGCAGGGGCACACAGATACGCAGTATTTT

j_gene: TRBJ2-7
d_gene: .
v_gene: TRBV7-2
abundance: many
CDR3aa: CASSLVPSTYEQYF
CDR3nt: TGTGCCAGCAGCTTAGTCCCCTCCACCTACGAGCAGTACTTC

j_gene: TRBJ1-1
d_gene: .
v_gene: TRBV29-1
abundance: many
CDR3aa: CSVFRTVRNTEAFF
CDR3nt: TGCAGCGTTTTTAGGACAGTAAGGAACACTGAAGCTTTCTTT

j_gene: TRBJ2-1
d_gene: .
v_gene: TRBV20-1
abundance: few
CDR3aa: CSADQTRGNEQFF
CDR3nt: TGCAGTGCCGACCAGACTAGAGGCAATGAGCAGTTCTTC

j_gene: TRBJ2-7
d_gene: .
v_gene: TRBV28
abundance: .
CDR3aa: CASSLTKNEQYF
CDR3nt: TGTGCCAGCAGTTTGACCAAGAACGAGCAGTACTTC

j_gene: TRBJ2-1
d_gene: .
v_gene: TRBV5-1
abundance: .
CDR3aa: CASSPGQTNNEQFF
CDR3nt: TGCGCCAGCAGCCCCGGACAGACTAACAATGAGCAGTTCTTC

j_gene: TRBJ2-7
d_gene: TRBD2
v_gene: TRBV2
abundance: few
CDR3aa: CASSEGLAGVGEQYF
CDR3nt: TGTGCCAGCAGTGAAGGCCTAGCGGGAGTAGGCGAGCAGTACTTC

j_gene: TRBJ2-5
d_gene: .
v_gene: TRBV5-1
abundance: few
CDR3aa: CASSSTDPVRETQYF
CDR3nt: TGCGCCAGCAGCTCAACGGACCCGGTGAGGGAGACCCAGTACTTC

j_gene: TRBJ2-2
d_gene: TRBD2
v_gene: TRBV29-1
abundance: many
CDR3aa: CSVEGLALGGELFF
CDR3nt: TGCAGCGTTGAGGGACTAGCGTTGGGTGGGGAGCTGTTTTTT

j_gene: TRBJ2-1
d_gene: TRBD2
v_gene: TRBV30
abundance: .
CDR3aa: CARSTSGAGNEQFF
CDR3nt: TGTGCCCGCTCGACTAGCGGGGCGGGTAATGAGCAGTTCTTC

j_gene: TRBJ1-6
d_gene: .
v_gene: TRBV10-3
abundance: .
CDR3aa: CAIKGEGDNSPLHF
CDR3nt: TGTGCCATCAAAGGGGAAGGGGATAATTCACCCCTCCACTTT

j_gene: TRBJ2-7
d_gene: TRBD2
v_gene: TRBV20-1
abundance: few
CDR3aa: CSASLPLAGGTSYEQYF
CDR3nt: TGCAGTGCTAGCCTCCCCCTAGCGGGAGGGACCTCCTACGAGCAGTACTTC

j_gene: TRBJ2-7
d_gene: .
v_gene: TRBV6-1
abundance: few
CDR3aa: CASSRRQRGEQYF
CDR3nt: TGTGCCAGCAGTCGCCGCCAGCGTGGAGAGCAGTACTTC